These 17 T cell receptor beta chains share one sample of origin, sequenced in a study of blood T cell repertoires in COVID-19. TCRdb keeps only in-frame clones here, not all; method: immunoSEQ multiplex PCR. Counted here are around 85,000 clones, 86% occurring once; the ten biggest clones make up 7% to 9%. The sequencing sample was made of peripheral blood. Receptors originate from a man between 45 and 60 years old with active COVID-19.

This clone was recorded only once. The chain is built from TRBV6-5 and TRBJ2-5; no definite D call. This CDR3 contains 14 residues. The germline V and J ends were trimmed by 0 bases and 1 base, with 6 bases remaining between them. Germline CDR1 and CDR2: MNHEY and SVGAGI. Here the CDR3 DNA reads TGTGCCAGCAGTTACTCCGGTCCCCAAGAGACCCAGTACTTC. Its protein is CASSYSGPQETQYF.

In nucleotides, the CDR3 is TGTGCCAGCAGTGCCTGGGGACAGCCCTTCAGTGGAAACACCATATATTTT. Translation: CASSAWGQPFSGNTIYF. The chain joins TRBV6-1 to TRBJ1-3; 7 nucleotides agree with TRBD1. The CDR3 loop spans 17 amino acids. Germline values: CDR1 MNHNS, CDR2 SASEGT. Trimming cost V 4 bases and J 3 bases; bases outside gene matches: 12.

A single count supports this clone. J is TRBJ1-2 and V is TRBV27; the match to TRBD1 covers 8 bases. The trim removed 2 bases at V and 7 bases at J, leaving 12 bases unmatched. The CDR3 is 16 amino acids. CDR1 is MNHEY, CDR2 SMNVEV, per germline (reference sequence). CDR3 sequence reads: CASSLQGAHGRVGYTF. The CDR3 DNA reads as TGTGCCAGCAGTTTACAGGGGGCACATGGGCGAGTTGGCTACACCTTC.

This clone occurred once. The chain employs TRBV10-3 and TRBJ2-7, with D uncertain. There are 12 residues in the CDR3. Germline-derived CDR1 and CDR2 are ENHRY and SYGVKD. The ends were cut back, 3 bases at V and 5 bases at J, with 8 bases in the middle. The CDR3: CAISDYTDEQYF. CDR3 DNA sequence: TGTGCCATCAGTGACTATACGGACGAGCAGTACTTC.

CDR3 region: CASSYYGTGDYGYTF. The CDR3 DNA is TGTGCCAGCAGCTATTACGGGACAGGAGACTATGGCTACACCTTC. The V gene is TRBV5-6, the J gene TRBJ1-2, with 8 bases fitting TRBD1. Per germline, CDR1 SGHDT and CDR2 YYEEEE. This CDR3 is built from 15 residues. Trimming cost V 3 bases and J 3 bases; bases outside gene matches: 7.

The chain links TRBV5-1 to TRBJ2-4, with a possible D match to TRBD1 (6 bases). Between the trimmed V and J ends, which lost 4 bases and 8 bases, there was a span of 16 bases. The CDR3 sequence is 14 residues long. Germline CDR1 reads SGHRS; CDR2 reads YFSETQ. For the CDR3, the DNA is TGCGCCAGCAGCAACAGGGACCCTTGGGACATTCAGTACTTC. This sequence encodes CASSNRDPWDIQYF.

The chain employs TRBV6-6 and TRBJ2-5; D perhaps matches TRBD2 (5 bases). V shed 0 bases and J shed 0 bases, with 11 bases lying between them. The V gene's germline CDR1 is MNHNY and CDR2 SVGAGI (reference sequence). The CDR3 loop spans 16 amino acids. In DNA, the CDR3 is TGTGCCAGCAGTTACTCTGGAGGCGGCAACCAAGAGACCCAGTACTTC. Translated, it gives CASSYSGGGNQETQYF.

The chain combines TRBV5-5 with TRBJ1-2; 8 bases agree with TRBD1. Per germline, CDR1 SGHKS and CDR2 YYEKEE (reference sequence). This CDR3 is built from 19 residues. Trimming took 0 bases from V and 4 from J; bases not matched to a gene: 17. CDR3 residues: CASSLAGVNRGVGGYGYTF. CDR3 nucleotide sequence: TGTGCCAGCAGCTTGGCTGGGGTCAACAGGGGGGTCGGGGGCTATGGCTACACCTTC.

The DNA of the CDR3 is TGCGCCAGCAGCAGAGGACTAGCGGACCCCACAGATACGCAGTATTTT. Protein sequence: CASSRGLADPTDTQYF. V is TRBV5-1 and J is TRBJ2-3; TRBD2 aligns across 10 bases. The germline V gene encodes CDR1 SGHRS and CDR2 YFSETQ. The CDR3 consists of 16 residues. V was clipped by 4 bases and J by 2 bases; unmatched bases: 7. Full variable domain (outside the CDR3, taken from reference TRBV5-1 and TRBJ2-3): KAGVTQTPRYLIKTRGQQVTLSCSPISGHRSVSWYQQTPGQGLQFLFEYFSETQRNKGNFPGRFSGRQFSNSRSEMNVSTLELGDSALYLCASSRGLADPTDTQYFGPGTRLTVL.

There are a few counts of this clone. The V call is TRBV19, the J call TRBJ2-2, with D unresolved. CDR3 length equals 14 residues. In germline, CDR1 is LNHDA, CDR2 SQIVND (reference sequence). The V gene lost 3 bases and the J gene lost 4 bases, with 9 bases spanning the gap. The CDR3 protein is CASSISGFTGELFF. CDR3 DNA: TGTGCCAGTAGTATTTCGGGTTTCACCGGGGAGCTGTTTTTT.

V is TRBV30 and J is TRBJ2-5; 7 bases map to TRBD2. CDR3 length: 14 residues. CDR1 GTSNPN and CDR2 SVGIG come from the germline V gene (reference sequence). With 2 bases clipped from V and 5 bases from J, the junction kept 8 bases outside the gene matches. CDR3 sequence: CAWSPGRVGETQYF. The CDR3 coding sequence is TGTGCCTGGAGTCCGGGGAGGGTGGGGGAGACCCAGTACTTC.

This chain links TRBV24-1 with TRBJ2-1; maybe TRBD2 (6 bases). V was shortened by 3 bases and J by 0 bases, with 17 bases between the two germline ends. The CDR3 covers 18 residues. CDR1 is KGHDR, CDR2 SFDVKD, per germline. CDR3 coding DNA: TGTGCCACCAGTGATCCCCCGGGGGAGGCAAGCTCCTACAATGAGCAGTTCTTC. Its protein product is CATSDPPGEASSYNEQFF.

CDR3 sequence reads: CASSLAGGSDTQYF. CDR3 DNA sequence: TGTGCCAGCAGCCTAGCGGGGGGTTCAGATACGCAGTATTTT. The V call is TRBV7-3, the J call TRBJ2-3; TRBD2 agrees at 11 bases. Germline CDR1 is SGHTA and CDR2 is FQGTGA. With 5 bases clipped from V and 4 bases from J, the junction kept 2 bases outside the gene matches. The CDR3 length is 14 residues.

The chain combines TRBV6-5 with TRBJ1-4, with D tentatively TRBD1 (5 bases). The CDR3 has 13 amino acids. V lost 6 bases to trimming and J lost 10 bases, with 15 bases between them. The germline CDR1 and CDR2 sequences are MNHEY and SVGAGI. The CDR3 sequence is CASRSPGRGKLFF. CDR3 sequence (DNA): TGTGCCAGCAGAAGTCCCGGAAGGGGAAAACTGTTTTTT.

V is TRBV4-1 and J is TRBJ1-1, with D possibly TRBD1 on 6 matching bases. CDR1 is MGHRA, CDR2 YSYEKL, per germline. The CDR3 extends over 12 amino acids. Trimming took off 2 bases at V and 8 bases at J, with 9 bases between the two ends. CDR3 amino acids: CASSQYDREAFF. The CDR3 DNA is TGCGCCAGCAGCCAATACGACAGGGAAGCTTTCTTT.

The V call is TRBV14, the J call TRBJ1-2; D gene uncertain. The CDR3 spans 13 residues. CDR1 and CDR2 (germline): SGHDN, FVKESK. Trimming took off 0 bases at V and 5 bases at J, with 7 bases between the two ends. The CDR3, as DNA: TGTGCCAGCAGCCAAGAGAGGATATATGGCTACACCTTC. Its translation is CASSQERIYGYTF.

V usage is TRBV7-2 and J usage is TRBJ1-1, with D maybe TRBD1 (5 bases). The CDR3 has 15 amino acids. V shed 3 bases and J shed 3 bases, with 14 bases lying between them. Germline-derived CDR1 and CDR2 are SGHTA and FQGNSA. In DNA form, the CDR3 reads TGTGCCAGCAGCTTCGCGGCAGGGTTGGACACTGAAGCTTTCTTT. Its translation: CASSFAAGLDTEAFF.